This TCR beta chain was sequenced during a study of tumor-infiltrating lymphocytes in primary liver carcinoma. Study details: Patients underwent resection of primary liver carcinoma. All patients, whether men or women, fell within 30 to 69 years of age.

Starting material of roughly 0.45 ug total RNA yielded TCR beta cDNA via a constant-region primer. Three rounds of nested multiplex PCR with slightly modified ARM-PCR produced TCR beta libraries. Each CDR3 protein is one row after TCRdb ran MiXCR on the multiplex PCR reads. The sample contains roughly 330,000 distinct CDR3 sequences, about 65% of which appear only once. Germline DNA was extracted alongside blood RNA, which was obtained from unsorted whole blood. Source material: peripheral blood. The origin of this receptor is a man aged 40-55 years with primary liver carcinoma and hepatitis B virus infection.

The CDR3 reads CASSSEDRGRTDKQYF. DNA of the CDR3: TGTGCCAGCAGCTCAGAGGACAGGGGGCGAACAGATAAACAGTATTTT. This chain uses TRBV13 with TRBJ2-3, with 11 bases aligning to TRBD1. This CDR3 has 16 amino acids. Germline V gene data show CDR1 as PRHDT and CDR2 as FYEKMQ (reference sequence). Losses at the gene ends were 4 bases for V and 12 bases for J; bases not matched to a gene: 15.